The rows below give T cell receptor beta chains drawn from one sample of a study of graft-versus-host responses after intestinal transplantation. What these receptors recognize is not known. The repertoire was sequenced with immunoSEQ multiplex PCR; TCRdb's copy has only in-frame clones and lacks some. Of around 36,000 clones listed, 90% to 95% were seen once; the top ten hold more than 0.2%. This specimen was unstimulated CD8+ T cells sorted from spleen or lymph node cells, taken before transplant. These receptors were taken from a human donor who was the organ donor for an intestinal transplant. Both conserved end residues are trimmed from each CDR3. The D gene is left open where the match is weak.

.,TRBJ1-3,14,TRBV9,ASSPTDYLSGNTIY
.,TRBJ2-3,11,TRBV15,ATSRGRGDTQY
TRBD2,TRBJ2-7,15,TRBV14,ASSQVILAGGLDEQY
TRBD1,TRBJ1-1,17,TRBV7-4,ASSLMPGTGGGGSTEAF
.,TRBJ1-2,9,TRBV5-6,ASSRGDGYT
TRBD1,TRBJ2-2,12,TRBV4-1,ASSQGQGTGELF
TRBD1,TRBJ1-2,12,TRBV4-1,ASSQPGGGYGYT
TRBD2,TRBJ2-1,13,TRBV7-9,ASSPTSGGYNEQF
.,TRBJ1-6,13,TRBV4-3,ASSQDLQYNSPLH
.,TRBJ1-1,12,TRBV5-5,ASSLQGMNTEAF
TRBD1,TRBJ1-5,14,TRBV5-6,ASSSYRGGGHQPQH
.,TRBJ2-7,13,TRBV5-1,ASRVSEHPSYEQY
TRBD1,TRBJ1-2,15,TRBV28,ASSLLLQGVSNYGYT
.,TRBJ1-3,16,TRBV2,ASSYGRANLDSGNTIY
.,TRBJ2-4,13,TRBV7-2,ASSLSSEAKNIQY
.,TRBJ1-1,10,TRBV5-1,ASKLHSTEAF
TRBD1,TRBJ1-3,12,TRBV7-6,ASSNRDRGNTIY
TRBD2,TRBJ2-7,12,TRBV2,ASSGTGLAYEQY
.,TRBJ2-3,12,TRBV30,AWSESGGTDTQY
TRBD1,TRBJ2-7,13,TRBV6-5,ASSLGTGGSYEQY
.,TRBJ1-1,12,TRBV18,ASSPPGGNTEAF
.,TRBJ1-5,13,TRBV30,AWSDGTTGNQPQH
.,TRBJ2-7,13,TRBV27,ASSVTGEGSYEQY
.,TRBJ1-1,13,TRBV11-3,ASSLDLDTLTEAF
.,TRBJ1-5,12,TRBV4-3,ASSQGQLNQPQH
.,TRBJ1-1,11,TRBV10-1,ASRENWGTEAF
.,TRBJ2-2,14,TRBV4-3,TSSPTPGANTGELF
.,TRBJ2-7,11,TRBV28,ASSSEGRAEQY
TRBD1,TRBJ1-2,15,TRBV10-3,AISEPPWGGGNYGYT
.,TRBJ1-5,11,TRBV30,AWSDEGGQPQH
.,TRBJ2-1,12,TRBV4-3,ASSQDQGSNEQF
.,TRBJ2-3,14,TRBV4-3,ASSQERGGPWDTQY
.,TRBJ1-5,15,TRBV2,ASNGIGQESLNQPQH
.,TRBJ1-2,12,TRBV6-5,ASSYLGGGDGYT
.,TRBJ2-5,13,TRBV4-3,ASSQAGTPGETQY
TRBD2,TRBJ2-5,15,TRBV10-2,ASSLGLAGWEQETQY
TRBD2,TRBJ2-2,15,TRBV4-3,ASSQGGLVINTGELF
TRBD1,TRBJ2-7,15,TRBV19,ATKANPGTGLGHEQY
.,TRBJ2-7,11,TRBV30,AWSGGVTSEQY
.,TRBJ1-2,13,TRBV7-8,ASSLAQGHIYGYT
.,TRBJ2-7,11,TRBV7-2,ASSEILSLEQY
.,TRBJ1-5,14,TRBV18,ASSPGGGDSNQPQH
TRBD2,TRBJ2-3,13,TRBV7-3,ASSLVGGNTDTQY
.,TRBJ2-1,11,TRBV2,ASSAGTGNEQF
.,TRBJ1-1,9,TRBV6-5,ASSYPTEAF
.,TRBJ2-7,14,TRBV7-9,ASSSIRQGSPYEQY
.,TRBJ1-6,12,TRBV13,ASTRAGWNSPLH
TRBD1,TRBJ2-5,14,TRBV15,ATSRDRTGVVKTQY
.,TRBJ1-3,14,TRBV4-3,ASSQDSTGFGNTIY
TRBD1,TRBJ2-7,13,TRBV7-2,ASSPGQGHSYEQY
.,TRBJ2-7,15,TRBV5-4,ASSSFGANRNSYEQY
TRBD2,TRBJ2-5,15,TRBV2,ASSDSGLAGGRETQY
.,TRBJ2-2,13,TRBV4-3,ASSQDRSHNGELF
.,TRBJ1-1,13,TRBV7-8,ASSFSGKGNTEAF
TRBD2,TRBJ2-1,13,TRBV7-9,ASSLSGGIYNEQF
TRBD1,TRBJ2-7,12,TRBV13,ASSSPGQFHEQY
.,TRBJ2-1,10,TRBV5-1,ASSFRGNEQF